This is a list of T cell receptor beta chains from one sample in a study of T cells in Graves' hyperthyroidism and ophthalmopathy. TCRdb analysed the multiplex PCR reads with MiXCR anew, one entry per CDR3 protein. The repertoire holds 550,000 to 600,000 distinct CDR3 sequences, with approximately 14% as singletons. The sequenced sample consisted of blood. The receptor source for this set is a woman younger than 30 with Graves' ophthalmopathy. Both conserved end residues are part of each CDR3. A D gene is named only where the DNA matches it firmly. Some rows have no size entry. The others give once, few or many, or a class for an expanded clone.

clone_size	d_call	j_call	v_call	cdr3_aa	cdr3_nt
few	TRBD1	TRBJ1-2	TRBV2	CASIRQGAPRYGYTF	TGTGCCAGCATTCGACAGGGGGCGCCTCGCTATGGCTACACCTTC
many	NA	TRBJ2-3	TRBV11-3	CASSSVGSVDTQYF	TGTGCCAGCAGCTCCGTGGGGTCCGTAGATACGCAGTATTTT
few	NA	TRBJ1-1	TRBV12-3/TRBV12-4	CASRMYLEAFF	TGTGCCAGCAGGATGTATTTGGAAGCTTTCTTT
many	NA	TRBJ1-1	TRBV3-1	CASSHTGEAFF	TGTGCCAGCAGCCATACAGGGGAAGCTTTCTTT
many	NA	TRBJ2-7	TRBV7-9	CASSPLPGRVNEQYF	TGTGCCAGCAGCCCGCTCCCCGGCCGGGTCAACGAGCAGTACTTC
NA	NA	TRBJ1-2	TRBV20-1	CSATEGGWTDYGYTF	TGCAGTGCTACGGAGGGAGGATGGACCGACTATGGCTACACCTTC
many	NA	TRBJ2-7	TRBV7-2	CASSLGAGLPTYEQYF	TGTGCCAGCAGCTTGGGGGCGGGACTTCCGACCTACGAGCAGTACTTC
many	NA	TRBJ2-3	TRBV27	CASSGGGPLASTDTQYF	TGTGCCAGCAGTGGAGGGGGGCCCCTTGCTAGCACAGATACGCAGTATTTT
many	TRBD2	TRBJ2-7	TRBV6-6	CASSYATSGSFYEQYF	TGTGCCAGCAGTTACGCGACTAGCGGGAGCTTCTACGAGCAGTACTTC
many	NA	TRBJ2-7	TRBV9	CASSVFGETPSEQYF	TGTGCCAGCAGCGTATTTGGGGAGACGCCTAGCGAGCAGTACTTC
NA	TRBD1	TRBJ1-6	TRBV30	CAWSVRTGLRHSPLHF	TGTGCCTGGAGTGTTCGGACAGGGCTAAGACATTCACCCCTCCACTTT
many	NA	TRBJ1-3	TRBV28	CASSVPGGTIYF	TGTGCCAGCAGCGTCCCCGGGGGCACCATATATTTT
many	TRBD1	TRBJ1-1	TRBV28	CASRSPGQMNTEAFF	TGTGCCAGCCGCAGCCCGGGACAGATGAACACTGAAGCTTTCTTT
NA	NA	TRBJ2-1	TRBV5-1	CASSLLGGREQFF	TGCGCCAGCAGCTTGTTGGGGGGTAGGGAGCAGTTCTTC
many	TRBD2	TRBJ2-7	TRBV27	CASSHGLAYEQYF	TGTGCCAGCAGTCACGGACTAGCTTACGAGCAGTACTTC
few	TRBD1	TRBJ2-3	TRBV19	CASSIGTGGAADTQYF	TGTGCCAGTAGTATAGGGACAGGGGGAGCTGCAGATACGCAGTATTTT
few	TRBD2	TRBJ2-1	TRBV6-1	CASSLAGGVYNEQFF	TGTGCCAGCAGTCTAGCGGGAGGGGTGTACAATGAGCAGTTCTTC
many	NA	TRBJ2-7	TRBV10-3	CAISALDRYISGTPVYEQYF	TGTGCCATCAGTGCTCTTGACCGGTACATCTCCGGGACACCTGTCTACGAGCAGTACTTC
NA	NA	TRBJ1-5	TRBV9	CASSVLGGDQPQHF	TGTGCCAGCAGCGTATTGGGGGGGGATCAGCCCCAGCATTTT
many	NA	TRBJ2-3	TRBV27	CASSLGSGYTDTQYF	TGTGCCAGCAGTTTAGGTAGCGGATATACAGATACGCAGTATTTT
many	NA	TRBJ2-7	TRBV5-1	CASSHDPSYEQYF	TGCGCCAGCAGTCACGACCCCTCCTACGAGCAGTACTTC
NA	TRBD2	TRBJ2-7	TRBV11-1	CASSAAGTSGSYEQYF	TGTGCCAGCAGTGCCGCCGGGACTAGCGGGAGCTACGAGCAGTACTTC
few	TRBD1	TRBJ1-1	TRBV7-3	CASSFRLQGAINTEAFF	TGTGCCAGCAGCTTTCGTCTACAGGGGGCGATAAACACTGAAGCTTTCTTT
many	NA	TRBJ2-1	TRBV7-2	CASSLGFSAYNEQFF	TGTGCCAGCAGCTTAGGTTTTAGCGCCTACAATGAGCAGTTCTTC
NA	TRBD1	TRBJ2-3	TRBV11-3	CASSSVTGGKDTQYF	TGTGCCAGCAGCTCTGTGACAGGGGGCAAAGATACGCAGTATTTT
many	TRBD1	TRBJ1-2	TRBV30	CAWETLIQGPYTF	TGTGCCTGGGAAACCCTGATACAGGGGCCCTACACCTTC
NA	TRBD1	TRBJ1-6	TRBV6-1	CAGRGTGVNSPLHF	TGTGCCGGCAGGGGGACAGGGGTTAATTCACCCCTCCACTTT
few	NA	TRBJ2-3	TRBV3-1	CASSHRLSTDTQYF	TGTGCCAGCAGCCATCGGCTAAGCACAGATACGCAGTATTTT
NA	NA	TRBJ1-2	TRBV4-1	CASSQRATPDYGYTF	TGCGCCAGCAGCCAACGGGCCACCCCAGACTATGGCTACACCTTC
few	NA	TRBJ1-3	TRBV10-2	CASSESWRGLLIYSGNTIYF	TGCGCCAGCAGTGAGTCGTGGAGGGGCCTGCTTATATACTCTGGAAACACCATATATTTT
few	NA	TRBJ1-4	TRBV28	CASSLPINEKLFF	TGTGCCAGCAGCCTCCCCATTAATGAAAAACTGTTTTTT
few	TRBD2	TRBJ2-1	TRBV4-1	CASSKGAGGGREQFF	TGCGCCTCCAGCAAGGGTGCGGGAGGGGGGCGTGAGCAGTTCTTC
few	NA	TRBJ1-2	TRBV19	CASSGQQSGSYGYTF	TGTGCCAGTAGTGGACAACAATCAGGTTCCTATGGCTACACCTTC
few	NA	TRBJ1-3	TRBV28	CASSLPGGLSGNTIYF	TGTGCCAGCAGTTTACCCGGAGGCTTGTCTGGAAACACCATATATTTT
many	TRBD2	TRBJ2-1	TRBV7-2	CASSLALAGAREQFF	TGTGCCAGCAGCTTAGCACTAGCGGGAGCGAGAGAGCAGTTCTTC
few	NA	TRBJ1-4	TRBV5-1	CASSLGDGPNEKLFF	TGCGCCAGCAGCCTAGGGGACGGACCTAATGAAAAACTGTTTTTT
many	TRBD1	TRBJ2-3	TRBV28	CASSLLDRGRSTDTQYF	TGTGCCAGCAGTTTATTGGACAGGGGACGTAGCACAGATACGCAGTATTTT
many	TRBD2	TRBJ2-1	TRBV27	CASSPDPSGWRGNEQFF	TGTGCCAGCAGTCCCGACCCTAGCGGGTGGCGCGGCAATGAGCAGTTCTTC
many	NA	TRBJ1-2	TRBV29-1	CSVEEEDRYNYGYTF	TGCAGCGTTGAAGAGGAGGACAGATATAACTATGGCTACACCTTC
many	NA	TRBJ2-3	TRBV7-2	CASSLYEADTQYF	TGTGCCAGCAGCTTATATGAGGCAGATACGCAGTATTTT
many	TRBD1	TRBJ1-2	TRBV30	CAWGTGNGYTF	TGTGCCTGGGGGACAGGGAATGGCTACACCTTC